The sequence of this TCR beta chain was determined in a study of shared clonotypes between healthy human individuals. Findings and limits, study-wide: Generation probabilities were higher for clonotypes shared across all four sorted-subset donors than for unshared ones.

It was CD45RO-negative cells, positively selected for CCR7, that made up naive CD8 cells, with terminally differentiated effector memory CD45RA+ cells excluded. Points on this clone: The antigen is unknown.

Investigators spread the genomic DNA of each subset evenly over several immunoSEQ plates. Method: immunoSEQ multiplex PCR; TCRdb's copy keeps in-frame clones and lacks some. The table shows millions of clones, with about 92% occurring only once. Trimming cost V 6 bases and J 7 bases; bases outside gene matches: 2. Per germline, CDR1 SEHNR and CDR2 FQNEAQ (reference sequence). The CDR3 extends over 13 amino acids. The V gene is TRBV7-9, the J gene TRBJ1-4; 10 nucleotides agree with TRBD1. This receptor was identified in a man between 18 and 29 years old in good health. Some clones in this sample may be carry-over from other donors' samples. Specimen: naive CD8+ T cells from PBMCs. In DNA, the CDR3 is TGTGCCAGCAGGGGGGACAGGGGTGAAAAACTGTTTTTT. Translating gives CASRGDRGEKLFF.